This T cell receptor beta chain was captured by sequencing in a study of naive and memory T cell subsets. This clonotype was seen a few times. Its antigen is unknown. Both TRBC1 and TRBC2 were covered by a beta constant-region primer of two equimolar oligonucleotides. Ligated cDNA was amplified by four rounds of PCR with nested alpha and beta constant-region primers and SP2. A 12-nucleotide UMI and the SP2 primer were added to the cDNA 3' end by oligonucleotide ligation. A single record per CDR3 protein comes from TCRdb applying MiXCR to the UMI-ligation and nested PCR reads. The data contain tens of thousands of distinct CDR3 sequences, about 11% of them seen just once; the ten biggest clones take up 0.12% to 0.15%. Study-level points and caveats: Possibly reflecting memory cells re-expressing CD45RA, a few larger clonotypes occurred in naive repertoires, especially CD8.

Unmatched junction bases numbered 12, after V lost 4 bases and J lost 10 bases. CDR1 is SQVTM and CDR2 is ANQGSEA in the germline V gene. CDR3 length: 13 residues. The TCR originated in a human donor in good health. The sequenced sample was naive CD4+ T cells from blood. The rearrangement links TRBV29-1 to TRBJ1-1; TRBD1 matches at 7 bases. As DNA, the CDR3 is TGCAGCGTTGCCGCCCCGGGACAGCTAGGAGCTTTCTTT. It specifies CSVAAPGQLGAFF.